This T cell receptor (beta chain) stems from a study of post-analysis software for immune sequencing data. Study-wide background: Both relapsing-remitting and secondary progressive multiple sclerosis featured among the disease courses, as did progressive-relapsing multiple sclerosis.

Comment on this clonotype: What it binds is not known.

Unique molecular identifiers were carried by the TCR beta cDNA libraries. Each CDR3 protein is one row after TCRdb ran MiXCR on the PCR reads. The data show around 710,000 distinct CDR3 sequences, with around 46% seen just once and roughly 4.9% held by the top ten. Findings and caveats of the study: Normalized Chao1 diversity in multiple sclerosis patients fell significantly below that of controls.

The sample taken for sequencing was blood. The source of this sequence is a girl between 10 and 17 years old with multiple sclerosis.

For the CDR3, the DNA is TGTGCCAGCAGCAAAGTGGTACTAGAAGCCACCACAGACTACAATGAGCAGTTCTTC. Amino acid sequence: CASSKVVLEATTDYNEQFF. This rearrangement joins TRBV21-1 to TRBJ2-1; TRBD2 reflects the table's D call only, with no check against the DNA. TRBV21-1 corresponds to a pseudogene. The CDR3 has 19 residues.